A selection of T cell receptor beta chains follows, all from one sample in a study of cytomegalovirus exposure and HLA in healthy donors. Measured with immunoSEQ multiplex PCR; TCRdb has only the in-frame clones, and not every one. Of 110,000 or so clones in the sample, around 77% are singletons; the top ten hold 5% to 5.5%. Sequencing was carried out using PBMCs. The receptors were gathered from a woman aged 30 to 39 in good health and CMV-seropositive. Both conserved end residues are part of each CDR3. D genes are given only for firm matches. Size tells how often a clone was seen (once, few, many) or the class of an expanded clone, and some rows leave it out.

J gene | D gene | V gene | clone size | CDR3 DNA | CDR3 protein
TRBJ1-1 | NA | TRBV5-1 | once | TGCGCCAGCAGCTTGGCGAGGGTGTCTACTGAAGCTTTCTTT | CASSLARVSTEAFF
TRBJ1-2 | TRBD1 | TRBV20-1 | NA | TGCAGTGCGGTAACAGGGGGTGGCTACACCTTC | CSAVTGGGYTF
TRBJ1-1 | NA | TRBV14 | NA | TGTGCCAGCAGCCAGAGGGTTCCCCTGGACACTGAAGCTTTCTTT | CASSQRVPLDTEAFF
TRBJ1-5 | NA | TRBV7-9 | NA | TGTTCCAGCAGCGTCTGGGGCCCGCAGGGGAGGGATCAGCCCCAGCATTTT | CSSSVWGPQGRDQPQHF
TRBJ1-2 | NA | TRBV4-2 | NA | TGTGCCAGCAGCCAAGATAGGGGTGGAGCCCTCTATGGCTACACCTTC | CASSQDRGGALYGYTF
TRBJ2-2 | TRBD2 | TRBV5-1 | once | TGCGCCAGCAGCTTATCCCCGGGGGGGCCTCAAACCGGGGAGCTGTTTTTT | CASSLSPGGPQTGELFF
TRBJ1-5 | NA | TRBV19 | once | TGTGCCAGTACCCATCAGACAGCTTCTGAAGCTAATCAGCCCCAGCATTTT | CASTHQTASEANQPQHF
TRBJ2-3 | NA | TRBV5-1 | NA | TGCGCCAGCAGCTTCTATGGCACAGATACGCAGTATTTT | CASSFYGTDTQYF
TRBJ2-7 | NA | TRBV6-1 | NA | TGTGCCAGCAGTGAGTACTCCTACGAGCAGTACTTC | CASSEYSYEQYF
TRBJ1-5 | NA | TRBV6-1 | NA | TGTGCCAGCAGTGATGTAGGGAGAGGCAATCAGCCCCAGCATTTT | CASSDVGRGNQPQHF
TRBJ2-3 | TRBD1 | TRBV6-5 | once | TGTGCCGCGCGACAGGGGCCAGATACGCAGTATTTT | CAARQGPDTQYF
TRBJ1-4 | NA | TRBV4-1 | NA | TGCGCCAGCAGCCAAGGTCTTGTTGAAAAACTGTTTTTT | CASSQGLVEKLFF
TRBJ1-1 | NA | TRBV6-5 | NA | TGTGCCAGCACCCTGGGTGGGGCCTTGAACACTGAAGCTTTCTTT | CASTLGGALNTEAFF
TRBJ2-2 | NA | TRBV6-4 | NA | TGTGCCAGCAGTGACGACGGGGGCACCGGGGAGCTGTTTTTT | CASSDDGGTGELFF
TRBJ2-5 | NA | TRBV30 | NA | TGTGCCTGGAGTAAGAGTAGAGAGACCCAGTACTTC | CAWSKSRETQYF